One TCR beta chain is described in this entry. Profiling relied on immunoSEQ multiplex PCR, and the TCRdb table lists in-frame clones only, not all of them. The profile covers around 60,000 clones, with approximately 89% appearing a single time and more than 15% taken by the ten largest. CDR1 is LNHDA, CDR2 SQIVND, per germline (reference sequence). The CDR3 loop spans 15 amino acids. V was pared by 5 bases and J by 5 bases, with 9 bases of the junction left unmatched. This entry is derived from a study of OX40 agonist ivuxolimab in advanced cancers. Study-wide context: The patients' treatment was ivuxolimab, an agonistic anti-OX40 (CD134) antibody. Patients achieving partial responses numbered three: one hepatocellular carcinoma case and two cutaneous melanoma cases.

This TCR derives from an adult with an advanced solid tumor such as melanoma, head and neck, liver or kidney cancer. The input for sequencing was CD4+ or CD8+ T cells sorted from blood, taken in a trial of the OX40 agonist ivuxolimab. V usage is TRBV19 and J usage is TRBJ1-2; the match to TRBD1 covers 9 bases. The CDR3 sequence: CASSGTGSNGYGYTF. Here the CDR3 DNA reads TGTGCCAGTAGTGGGACAGGGTCGAACGGGTATGGCTACACCTTC. Looking up the rest from reference TRBV19 and TRBJ1-2 gives the full variable domain: DGGITQSPKYLFRKEGQNVTLSCEQNLNHDAMYWYRQDPGQGLRLIYYSQIVNDFQKGDIAEGYSVSREKKESFPLTVTSAQKNPTAFYLCASSGTGSNGYGYTFGSGTRLTVV.